The following is a T cell receptor beta chain sequence with its context. The entry originates in a study of blood T cell repertoires in COVID-19. Libraries were prepared by immunoSEQ multiplex PCR; TCRdb keeps only in-frame clonotypes and omits some of them. Among tens of thousands of clones, roughly 84% were seen once, and the ten largest hold around 1.6%. Looked up from germline, CDR1 is SGHVS and CDR2 is FQNEAQ. The CDR3 covers 16 residues. V lost 5 bases to trimming and J lost 0 bases; unmatched junction nucleotides: 4. The chain is built from TRBV7-8 and TRBJ1-6; TRBD1 agrees at 7 bases. Sequenced material: peripheral blood. This sequence originates from a man between 45 and 60 years old with acute or convalescent COVID-19. CDR3 residues: CASSLTGSSYNSPLHF. CDR3 DNA sequence: TGTGCCAGCAGCCTGACAGGGAGCTCCTATAATTCACCCCTCCACTTT.